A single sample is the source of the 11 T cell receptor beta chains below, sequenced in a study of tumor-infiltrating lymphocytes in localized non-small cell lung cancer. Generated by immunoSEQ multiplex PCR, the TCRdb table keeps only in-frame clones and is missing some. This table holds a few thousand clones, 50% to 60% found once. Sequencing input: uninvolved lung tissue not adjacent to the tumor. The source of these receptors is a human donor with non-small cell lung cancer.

CDR3 bases: TGTGCCAGCAGCCCCGACTCTTCCTCCTACGAGCAGTACTTC. Translated, it gives CASSPDSSSYEQYF. This rearrangement joins TRBV11-2 to TRBJ2-7; D unresolved. Trimming removed 5 bases at V and 0 bases at J, with 11 bases between. The CDR3 is 14 amino acids. The germline V gene has CDR1 SGHAT and CDR2 FQNNGV.

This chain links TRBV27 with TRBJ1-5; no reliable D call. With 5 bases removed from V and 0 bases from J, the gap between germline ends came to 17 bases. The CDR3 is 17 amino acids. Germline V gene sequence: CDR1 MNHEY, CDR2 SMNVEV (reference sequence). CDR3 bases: TGTGCCAGCAGTCCCCGCATGGTTCAATATAGCAATCAGCCCCAGCATTTT. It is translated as CASSPRMVQYSNQPQHF.

In nucleotides, the CDR3 is TGTGCCAGCAGCCCTTCCAGAACTAGCTCCTACGAGCAGTACTTC. Translating gives CASSPSRTSSYEQYF. V is TRBV7-2 and J is TRBJ2-7; maybe TRBD2 (5 bases). The CDR3 is 15 residues long. Germline V CDR1 and CDR2: SGHTA, FQGNSA. Trimming took off 5 bases at V and 0 bases at J, with 14 bases between the two ends.

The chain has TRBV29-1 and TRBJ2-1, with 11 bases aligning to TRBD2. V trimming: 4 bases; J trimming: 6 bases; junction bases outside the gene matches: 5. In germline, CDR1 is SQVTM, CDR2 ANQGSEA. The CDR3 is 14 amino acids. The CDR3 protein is CSVGRTSGSNEQFF. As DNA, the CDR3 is TGCAGCGTTGGTCGTACTAGCGGGAGCAATGAGCAGTTCTTC.

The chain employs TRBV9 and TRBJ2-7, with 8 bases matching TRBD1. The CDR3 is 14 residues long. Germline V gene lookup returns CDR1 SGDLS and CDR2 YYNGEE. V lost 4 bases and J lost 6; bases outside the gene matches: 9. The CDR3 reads CASSLEDRASEQYF. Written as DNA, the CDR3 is TGTGCCAGCAGCCTAGAGGACAGGGCGAGCGAGCAGTACTTC. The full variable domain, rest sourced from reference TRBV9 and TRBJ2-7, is DSGVTQTPKHLITATGQRVTLRCSPRSGDLSVYWYQQSLDQGLQFLIQYYNGEERAKGNILERFSAQQFPDLHSELNLSSLELGDSALYFCASSLEDRASEQYFGPGTRLTVT.

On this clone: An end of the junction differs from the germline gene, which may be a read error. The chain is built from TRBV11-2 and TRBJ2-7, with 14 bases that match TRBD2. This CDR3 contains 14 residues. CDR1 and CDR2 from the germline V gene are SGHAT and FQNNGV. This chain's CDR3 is CASSPTSGRADSDF. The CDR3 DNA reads TGTGCCAGCAGCCCGACTAGCGGGAGGGCCGATTCGGACTTC.

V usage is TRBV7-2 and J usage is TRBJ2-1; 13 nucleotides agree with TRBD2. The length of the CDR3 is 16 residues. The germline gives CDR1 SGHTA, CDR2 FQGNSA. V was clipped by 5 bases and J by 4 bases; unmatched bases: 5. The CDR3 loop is CASSPGTSGAYNEQFF. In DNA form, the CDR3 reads TGTGCCAGCAGCCCCGGGACTAGCGGGGCGTACAATGAGCAGTTCTTC. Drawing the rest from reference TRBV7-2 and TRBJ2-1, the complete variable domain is GAGVSQSPSNKVTEKGKDVELRCDPISGHTALYWYRQSLGQGLEFLIYFQGNSAPDKSGLPSDRFSAERTGGSVSTLTIQRTQQEDSAVYLCASSPGTSGAYNEQFFGPGTRLTVL.

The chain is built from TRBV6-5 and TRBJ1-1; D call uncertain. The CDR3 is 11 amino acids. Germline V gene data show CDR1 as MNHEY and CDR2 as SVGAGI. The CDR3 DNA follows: TGTGCTCGGGGAGGTTCCACTGAAGCTTTCTTT. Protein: CARGGSTEAFF.

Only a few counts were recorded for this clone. The chain's CDR3 is CASSLWFHIEAFF. The CDR3 DNA follows: TGTGCCAGCAGCTTATGGTTCCACATTGAAGCTTTCTTT. The genes are TRBV11-2 and TRBJ1-1; D not resolved. The ends were cut back, 2 bases at V and 7 bases at J, with 11 bases in the middle. CDR3 size: 13 residues. Germline V gene lookup returns CDR1 SGHAT and CDR2 FQNNGV.

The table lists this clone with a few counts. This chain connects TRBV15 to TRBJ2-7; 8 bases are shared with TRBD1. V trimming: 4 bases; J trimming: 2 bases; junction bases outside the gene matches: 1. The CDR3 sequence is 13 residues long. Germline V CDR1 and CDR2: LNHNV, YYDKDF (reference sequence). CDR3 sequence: CATSKTGAYEQYF. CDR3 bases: TGTGCCACCAGCAAGACAGGGGCCTACGAGCAGTACTTC.

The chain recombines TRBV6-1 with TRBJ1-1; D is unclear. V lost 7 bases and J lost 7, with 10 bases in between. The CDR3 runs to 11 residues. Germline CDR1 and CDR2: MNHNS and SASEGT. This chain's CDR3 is CASTAIYEAFF. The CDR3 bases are TGTGCCAGCACGGCGATTTATGAAGCTTTCTTT.